The TCR beta chain under discussion was sequenced for a study of T cells in Graves' hyperthyroidism and ophthalmopathy (dated by TCRdb to between 2018 and 2021). In terms of the full investigation: Peripheral blood was sampled at the time of initial diagnosis, prior to any treatment. TCR V-J signatures able to tell the groups apart were searched for in a discovery cohort of 95 to 100 patients, of whom over 40 had Graves' ophthalmopathy and about 55 had stable Graves' hyperthyroidism. Whether ophthalmopathy could be predicted prospectively was tested in an independent validation cohort made up of fewer than 20 hyperthyroidism patients plus 17 patients who later progressed to ophthalmopathy. For training and testing, the 80 to 100 patients in the discovery cohort were randomly divided in a 7:3 ratio. In addition, the study compared T-cell repertoires in thyroid tissue and in blood from a handful of Graves' hyperthyroidism patients. Following sampling, methimazole starting at 30 mg daily was given to hyperthyroidism patients, and high-dose intravenous methylprednisolone was given to ophthalmopathy patients. TCR Vbeta CDR3 sequencing of some 140 peripheral blood samples (43 ophthalmopathy, over 70 hyperthyroidism and some 17 progressor patients) is reported in the paper.

The germline V gene encodes CDR1 LNHDA and CDR2 SQIVND (reference sequence). Measured from the cysteine to the phenylalanine, the CDR3 is 16 residues long. Of all the DNA, just the CDR3 is kept, 48 bases in frame from base 1. After removal of 5 bases from V and 3 bases from J, the junction retains 8 bases not matched to a gene. This clonotype was observed at least ten times. What antigen it recognizes has not been identified. No quality values exist for individual bases; no much larger clone is one base distant. Paper-wide results and their limitations: In validation, the model predicted progression to ophthalmopathy a median of around six months before onset, with 65% to 71% sensitivity and 72.22% specificity. Most expanded thyroid clonotypes (frequency above 0.001) were also found in blood, which suggests that blood repertoires may mirror thyroid immune responses. Sample size was not statistically predetermined, and blinding of investigators to group allocation was not performed. In cross-validation, a model built on a 13 V-J signature told ophthalmopathy apart from stable hyperthyroidism with approximately 90% sensitivity and roughly 82% specificity, and in testing the same model reached 80%/75%.

The TCR beta CDR3 regions were amplified from RNA transcripts. The TCR CDR3 was subjected to a first round of RT-PCR using the HTBI primer set and the Qiagen OneStep RT-PCR kit. Libraries were constructed in a second round of multiplex PCR, after which size selection and purification were carried out. The libraries were sequenced on an Illumina HiSeq2000 using paired-end 100 bp reads. As for the authors' bioinformatics: SOAPnuke was used to process the raw data, with reads discarded if the reads contained adapters or uncalled bases, had a mean Phred below 15, or lacked an exact constant-primer or identifier match. COPE v1.2.5 was used to merge high-quality paired reads, and clonotypes were defined as unique nucleotide sequences. MiTCR v1.1 was used to align the clonotypes against IMGT TRBV, TRBD and TRBJ reference segments. The analysis was restricted to V-J combinations with a frequency above 0.0001, which together covered 98% to 99.2% of the repertoires. A TCS score was defined as the ratio between F50 (clonal expansion) and ExV (chaos), using BLOSUM62-based TCRdist between CDR3 peptides within each V-J. Welch's t-statistics and random forest reduced roughly 530 V-J features to 13, which were used in a naive Bayes classifier (R e1071). In-frame beta chains were kept once TCRdb had trimmed the public reads at Q25 with fastp and called clones with MiXCR. One record per CDR3 amino acid sequence lists the most common genes and DNA. It is TCRdb's table, rather than the study itself, that gives the V and J calls and clone size. The sample has around 350,000 distinct CDR3 sequences on record, 17% of them singletons. The ten largest clones represent more than 30% of the sample.

The hyperthyroidism patients were between 18 and 65 years old and newly diagnosed, with a disease duration of less than 2 months. The study excluded patients with uncontrolled infections, other autoimmune diseases, pregnancy or lactation. Diagnoses were based on clinical symptoms, serum thyroxine and TRAb, thyroid ultrasound and orbital computed tomography. For progressor patients, blood was drawn at the first diagnosis of hyperthyroidism, before any ophthalmopathy symptoms had appeared. Ficoll-Paque density gradient centrifugation was used to isolate PBMCs from approximately 10 ml of fresh peripheral blood. Progressor patients were defined as those initially diagnosed with Graves' hyperthyroidism in whom ophthalmopathy developed during follow-up. Total RNA was extracted using Trizol reagent, and RNA quality was assessed on an Agilent 2100 Bioanalyzer.

Sequencing used blood. This TCR was sampled from a woman aged 30 to 39 with Graves' hyperthyroidism that later progressed to Graves' ophthalmopathy. The chain is encoded by TRBV19 joined to TRBJ1-5; TRBD1 matches 9 bases in the middle. The CDR3 region has the sequence CASSLRTGAPNQPQHF. The sequenced DNA is TGTGCCAGTAGTCTAAGGACAGGGGCACCCAATCAGCCCCAGCATTTT. Beyond the CDR3, the reference TRBV19 and TRBJ1-5 genes provide the residues; the full variable domain reads: DGGITQSPKYLFRKEGQNVTLSCEQNLNHDAMYWYRQDPGQGLRLIYYSQIVNDFQKGDIAEGYSVSREKKESFPLTVTSAQKNPTAFYLCASSLRTGAPNQPQHFGDGTRLSIL.